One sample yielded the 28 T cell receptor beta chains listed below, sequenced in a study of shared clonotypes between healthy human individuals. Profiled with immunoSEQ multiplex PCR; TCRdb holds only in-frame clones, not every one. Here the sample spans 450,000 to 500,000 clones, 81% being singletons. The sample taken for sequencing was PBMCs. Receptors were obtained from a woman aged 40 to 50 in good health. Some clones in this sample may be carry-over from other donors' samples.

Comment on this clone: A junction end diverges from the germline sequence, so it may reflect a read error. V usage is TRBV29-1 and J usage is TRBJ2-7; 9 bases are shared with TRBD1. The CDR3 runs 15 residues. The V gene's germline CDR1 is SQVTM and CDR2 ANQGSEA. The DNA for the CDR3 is TGCAGCGTTACGCCAATACAGGGGGCGCTTGATGAGCAGCACTTC. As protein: CSVTPIQGALDEQHF.

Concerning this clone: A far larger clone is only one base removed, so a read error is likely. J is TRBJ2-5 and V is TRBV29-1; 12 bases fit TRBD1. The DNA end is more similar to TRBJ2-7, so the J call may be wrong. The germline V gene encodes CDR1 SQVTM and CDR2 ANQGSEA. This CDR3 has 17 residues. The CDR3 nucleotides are TGCAGCATTGAGGAGGGGGCCCCGGGACAGGGGGCGTACGAGCAGTACTTC. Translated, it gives CSIEEGAPGQGAYEQYF.

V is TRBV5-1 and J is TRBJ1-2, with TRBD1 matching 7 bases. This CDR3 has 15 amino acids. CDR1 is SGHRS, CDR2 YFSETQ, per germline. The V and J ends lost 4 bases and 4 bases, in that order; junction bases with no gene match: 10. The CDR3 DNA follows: TGCGCCAGCAGCCCTCTAGGGACAGTAGCCTATGGCTACACCTTC. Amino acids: CASSPLGTVAYGYTF.

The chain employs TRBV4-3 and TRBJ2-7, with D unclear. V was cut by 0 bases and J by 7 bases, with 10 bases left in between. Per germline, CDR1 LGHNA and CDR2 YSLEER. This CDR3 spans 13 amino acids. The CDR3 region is CASSQDLPREQYF. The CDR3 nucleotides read TGCGCCAGCAGCCAAGATCTCCCCAGGGAGCAGTACTTC.

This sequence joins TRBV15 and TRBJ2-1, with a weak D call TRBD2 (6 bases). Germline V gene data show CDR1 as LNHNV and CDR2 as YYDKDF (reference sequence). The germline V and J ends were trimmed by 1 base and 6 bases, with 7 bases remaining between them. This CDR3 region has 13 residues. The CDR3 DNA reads TGTGCCACCAGCAGAGGGGGACTCAATGAGCAGTTCTTC. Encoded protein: CATSRGGLNEQFF.

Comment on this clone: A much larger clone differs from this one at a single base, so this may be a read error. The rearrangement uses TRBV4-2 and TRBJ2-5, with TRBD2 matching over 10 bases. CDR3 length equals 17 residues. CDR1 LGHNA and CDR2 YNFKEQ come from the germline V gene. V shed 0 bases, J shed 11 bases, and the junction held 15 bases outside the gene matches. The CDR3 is CASSQDPAASGSIRQYF. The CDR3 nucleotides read TGTGCCAGCAGCCAAGATCCTGCGGCTAGCGGGAGTATCAGGCAGTACTTC.

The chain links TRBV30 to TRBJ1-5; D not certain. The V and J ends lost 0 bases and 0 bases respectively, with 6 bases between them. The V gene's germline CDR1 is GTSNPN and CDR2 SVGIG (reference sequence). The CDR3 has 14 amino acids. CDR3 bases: TGTGCCTGGAGTGTTATGGTTAGCAATCAGCCCCAGCATTTT. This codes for CAWSVMVSNQPQHF.

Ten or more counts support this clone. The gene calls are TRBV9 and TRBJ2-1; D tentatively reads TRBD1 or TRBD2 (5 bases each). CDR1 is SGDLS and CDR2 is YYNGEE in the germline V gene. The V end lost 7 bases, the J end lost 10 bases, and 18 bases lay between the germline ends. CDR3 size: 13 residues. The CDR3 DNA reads TGTGCCAGCGGTGCGATGGGGACCCGGGAGCAGTTCTTC. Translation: CASGAMGTREQFF. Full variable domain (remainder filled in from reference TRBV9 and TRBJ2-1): DSGVTQTPKHLITATGQRVTLRCSPRSGDLSVYWYQQSLDQGLQFLIQYYNGEERAKGNILERFSAQQFPDLHSELNLSSLELGDSALYFCASGAMGTREQFFGPGTRLTVL.

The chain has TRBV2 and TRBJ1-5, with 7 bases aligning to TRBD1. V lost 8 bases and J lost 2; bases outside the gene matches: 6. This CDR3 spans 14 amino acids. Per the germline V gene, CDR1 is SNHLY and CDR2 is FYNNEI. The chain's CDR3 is CASAGGLGNQPQHF. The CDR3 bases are TGTGCCAGCGCAGGGGGTCTTGGCAATCAGCCCCAGCATTTT.

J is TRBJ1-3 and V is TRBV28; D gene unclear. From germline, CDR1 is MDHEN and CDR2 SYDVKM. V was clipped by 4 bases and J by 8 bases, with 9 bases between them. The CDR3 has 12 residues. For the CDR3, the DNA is TGTGCCAGCAGTTCCCGACCTGACACCATATATTTT. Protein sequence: CASSSRPDTIYF. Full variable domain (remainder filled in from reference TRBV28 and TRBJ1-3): DVKVTQSSRYLVKRTGEKVFLECVQDMDHENMFWYRQDPGLGLRLIYFSYDVKMKEKGDIPEGYSVSREKKERFSLILESASTNQTSMYLCASSSRPDTIYFGEGSWLTVV.

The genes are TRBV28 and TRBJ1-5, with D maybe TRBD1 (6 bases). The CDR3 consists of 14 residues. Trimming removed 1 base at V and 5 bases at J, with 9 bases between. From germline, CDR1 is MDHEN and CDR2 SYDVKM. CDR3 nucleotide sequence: TGTGCCAGCAGTTTATTGGGGACACATCAGCCCCAGCATTTT. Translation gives CASSLLGTHQPQHF.

CDR3 protein: CASSLDLAALQETQYF. In DNA form, the CDR3 reads TGTGCCAGCAGCTTAGATTTGGCAGCGTTACAAGAGACCCAGTACTTC. V is TRBV11-2 and J is TRBJ2-5; D is unclear. V dropped 0 bases and J dropped 2 bases, with 13 bases sitting between them. Germline CDR1 SGHAT, CDR2 FQNNGV. The CDR3 loop spans 16 amino acids.

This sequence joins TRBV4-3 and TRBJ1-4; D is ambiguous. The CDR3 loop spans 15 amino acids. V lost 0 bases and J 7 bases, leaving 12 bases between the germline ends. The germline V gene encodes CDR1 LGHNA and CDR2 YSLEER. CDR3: CASSQDLGWSEKLFF. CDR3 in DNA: TGCGCCAGCAGCCAAGATTTGGGTTGGAGTGAAAAACTGTTTTTT.

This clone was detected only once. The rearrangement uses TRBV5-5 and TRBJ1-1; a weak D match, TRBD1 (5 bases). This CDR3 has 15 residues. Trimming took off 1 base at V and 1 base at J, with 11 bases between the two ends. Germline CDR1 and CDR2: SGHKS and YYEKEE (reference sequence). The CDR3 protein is CASSLRQGWNTEAFF. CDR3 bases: TGTGCCAGCAGCTTGAGGCAGGGATGGAACACTGAAGCTTTCTTT.

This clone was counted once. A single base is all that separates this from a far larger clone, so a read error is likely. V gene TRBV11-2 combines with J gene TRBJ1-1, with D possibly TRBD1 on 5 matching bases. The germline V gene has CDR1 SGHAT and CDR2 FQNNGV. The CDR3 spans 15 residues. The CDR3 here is CAGSSRPGQNTEAFF. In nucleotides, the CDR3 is TGTGCCGGCAGCTCCCGTCCCGGACAGAACACTGAAGCTTTCTTT.

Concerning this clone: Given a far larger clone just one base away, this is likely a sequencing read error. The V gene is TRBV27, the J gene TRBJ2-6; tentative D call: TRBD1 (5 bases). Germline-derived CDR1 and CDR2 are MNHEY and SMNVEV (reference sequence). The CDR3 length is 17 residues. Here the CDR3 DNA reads TGTGCCAGCAGTGGACCCTCCACCGTCGGTGGGGCCAACGCCCTGACTTTC. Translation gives CASSGPSTVGGANALTF.

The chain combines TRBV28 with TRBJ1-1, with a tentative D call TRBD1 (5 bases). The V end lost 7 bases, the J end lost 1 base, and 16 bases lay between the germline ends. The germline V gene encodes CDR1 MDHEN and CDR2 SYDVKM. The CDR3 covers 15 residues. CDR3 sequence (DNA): TGTGCCAGCAATTCCAACTCGAGGGGGAACACTGAAGCTTTCTTT. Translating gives CASNSNSRGNTEAFF. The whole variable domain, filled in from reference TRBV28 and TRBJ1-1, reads DVKVTQSSRYLVKRTGEKVFLECVQDMDHENMFWYRQDPGLGLRLIYFSYDVKMKEKGDIPEGYSVSREKKERFSLILESASTNQTSMYLCASNSNSRGNTEAFFGQGTRLTVV.

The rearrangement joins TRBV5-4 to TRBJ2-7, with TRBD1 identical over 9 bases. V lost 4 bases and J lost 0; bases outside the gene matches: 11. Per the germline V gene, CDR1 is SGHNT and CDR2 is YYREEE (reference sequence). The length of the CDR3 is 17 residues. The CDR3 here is CASSPGRGTGLSYEQYF. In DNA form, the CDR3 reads TGTGCCAGCAGCCCGGGCCGAGGGACAGGGCTCTCCTACGAGCAGTACTTC. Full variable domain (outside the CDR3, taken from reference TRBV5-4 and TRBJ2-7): ETGVTQSPTHLIKTRGQQVTLRCSSQSGHNTVSWYQQALGQGPQFIFQYYREEENGRGNFPPRFSGLQFPNYSSELNVNALELDDSALYLCASSPGRGTGLSYEQYFGPGTRLTVT.

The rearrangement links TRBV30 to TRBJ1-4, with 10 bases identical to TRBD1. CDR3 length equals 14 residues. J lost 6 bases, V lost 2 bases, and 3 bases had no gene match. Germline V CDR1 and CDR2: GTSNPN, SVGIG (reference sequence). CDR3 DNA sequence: TGTGCCTGGAGTATTGGGACAGGGGATGAAAAACTGTTTTTT. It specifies CAWSIGTGDEKLFF.

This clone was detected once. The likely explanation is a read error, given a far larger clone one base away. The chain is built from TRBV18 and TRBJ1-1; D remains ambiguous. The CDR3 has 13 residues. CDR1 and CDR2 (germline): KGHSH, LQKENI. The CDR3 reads CASSQQQNTKAFF. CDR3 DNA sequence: TGTGCCAGCTCTCAACAGCAGAACACTAAAGCTTTCTTT.

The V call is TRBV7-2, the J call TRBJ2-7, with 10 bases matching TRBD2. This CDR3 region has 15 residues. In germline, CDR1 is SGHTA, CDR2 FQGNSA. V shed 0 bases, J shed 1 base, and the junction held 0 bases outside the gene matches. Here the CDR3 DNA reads TGTGCCAGCAGCTTAGCAGCGGGAGGGTCCTACGAGCAGTACTTC. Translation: CASSLAAGGSYEQYF. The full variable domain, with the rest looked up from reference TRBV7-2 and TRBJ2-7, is GAGVSQSPSNKVTEKGKDVELRCDPISGHTALYWYRQSLGQGLEFLIYFQGNSAPDKSGLPSDRFSAERTGGSVSTLTIQRTQQEDSAVYLCASSLAAGGSYEQYFGPGTRLTVT.

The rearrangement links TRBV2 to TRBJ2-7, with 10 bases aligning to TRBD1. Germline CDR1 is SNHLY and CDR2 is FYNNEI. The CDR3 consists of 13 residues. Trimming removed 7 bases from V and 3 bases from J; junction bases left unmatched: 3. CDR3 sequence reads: CASTDRGLYEQYF. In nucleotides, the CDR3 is TGTGCCAGCACCGACAGGGGGCTCTACGAGCAGTACTTC. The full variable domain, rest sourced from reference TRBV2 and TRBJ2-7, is EPEVTQTPSHQVTQMGQEVILRCVPISNHLYFYWYRQILGQKVEFLVSFYNNEISEKSEIFDDQFSVERPDGSNFTLKIRSTKLEDSAMYFCASTDRGLYEQYFGPGTRLTVT.

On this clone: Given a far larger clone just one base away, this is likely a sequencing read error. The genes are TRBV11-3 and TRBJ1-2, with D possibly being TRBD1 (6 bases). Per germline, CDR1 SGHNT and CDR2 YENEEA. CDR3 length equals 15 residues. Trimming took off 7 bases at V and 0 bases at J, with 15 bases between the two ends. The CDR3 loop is CASTPFAGANYGYTF. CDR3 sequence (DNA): TGTGCCAGCACCCCTTTCGCAGGGGCTAACTATGGCTACACCTTC.

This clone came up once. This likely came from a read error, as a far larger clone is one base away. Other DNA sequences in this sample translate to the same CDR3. In nucleotides, the CDR3 is TGTGCAAGTAGTATGATCGGCGGTTTCCTCACTGAAGCTTTCTTT. Translation: CASSMIGGFLTEAFF. This chain joins TRBV19 and TRBJ1-1; D not resolved. The CDR3 is 15 residues long. Looked up from germline, CDR1 is LNHDA and CDR2 is SQIVND (reference sequence).

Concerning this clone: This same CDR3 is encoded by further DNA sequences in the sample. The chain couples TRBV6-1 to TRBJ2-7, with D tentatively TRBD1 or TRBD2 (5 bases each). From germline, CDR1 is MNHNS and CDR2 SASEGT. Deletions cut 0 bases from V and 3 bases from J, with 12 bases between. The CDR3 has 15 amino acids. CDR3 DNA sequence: TGTGCCAGCAGTGAAGCCCCAGGGAGAGACTACGAGCAGTACTTC. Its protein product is CASSEAPGRDYEQYF.

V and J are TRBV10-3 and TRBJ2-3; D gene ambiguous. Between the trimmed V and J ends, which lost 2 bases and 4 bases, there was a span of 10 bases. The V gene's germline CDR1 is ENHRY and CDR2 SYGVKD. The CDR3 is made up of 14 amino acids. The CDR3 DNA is TGTGCCATCAGTGAGGGGGTAGTACCAGATACGCAGTATTTT. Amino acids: CAISEGVVPDTQYF.

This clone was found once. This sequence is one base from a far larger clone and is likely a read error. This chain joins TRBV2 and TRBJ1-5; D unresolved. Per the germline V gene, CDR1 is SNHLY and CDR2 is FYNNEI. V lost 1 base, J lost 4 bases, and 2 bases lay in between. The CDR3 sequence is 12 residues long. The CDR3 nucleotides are TGTGCCAGCAGTGAAGGAAATCAGCCCCAGCATTTT. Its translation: CASSEGNQPQHF.

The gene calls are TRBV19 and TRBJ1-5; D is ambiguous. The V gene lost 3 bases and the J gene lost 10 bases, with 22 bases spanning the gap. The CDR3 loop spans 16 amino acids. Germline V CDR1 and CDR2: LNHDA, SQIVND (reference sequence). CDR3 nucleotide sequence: TGTGCCAGTAGTATTGGGCGATTGGGAAAATCAAACCCCCAGCATTTT. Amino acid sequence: CASSIGRLGKSNPQHF.